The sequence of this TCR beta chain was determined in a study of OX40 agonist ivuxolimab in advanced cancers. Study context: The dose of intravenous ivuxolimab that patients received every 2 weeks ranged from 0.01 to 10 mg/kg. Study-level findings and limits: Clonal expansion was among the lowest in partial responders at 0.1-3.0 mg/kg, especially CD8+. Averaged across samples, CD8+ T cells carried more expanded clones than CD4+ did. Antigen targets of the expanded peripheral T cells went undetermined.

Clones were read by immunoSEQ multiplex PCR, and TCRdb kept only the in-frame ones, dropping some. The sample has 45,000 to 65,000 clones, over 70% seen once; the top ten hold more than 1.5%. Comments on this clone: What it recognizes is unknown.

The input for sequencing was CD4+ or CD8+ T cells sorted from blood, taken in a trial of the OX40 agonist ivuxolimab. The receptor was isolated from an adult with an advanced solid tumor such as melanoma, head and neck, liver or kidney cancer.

CDR3 sequence: CASSYSRTGGDGYTF. CDR3 coding DNA: TGTGCCAGCAGTTACTCTCGGACAGGGGGTGATGGCTACACCTTC. The chain is built from TRBV6-5 and TRBJ1-2, with TRBD1 matching 10 bases. Germline CDR1 is MNHEY and CDR2 is SVGAGI. The CDR3 is 15 amino acids. V dropped 0 bases and J dropped 6; count of bases not matched to a gene: 4.